There are a few counts of the clone carrying this T cell receptor beta chain. Its matching antigen is unknown. Trimming left V 5 bases short and J 7 bases short, with 14 bases between. CDR1 and CDR2 (germline): SGHTA, FQGNSA. The CDR3 runs 13 residues. TCRdb processed the reads anew with MiXCR; each CDR3 protein has one entry. The profile shows hundreds of thousands of distinct CDR3 sequences, around 29% of them singletons. This sample was included in a study of T cell repertoires in cytomegalovirus infection. The J gene is TRBJ1-1, the V gene TRBV7-2; D is uncertain. The sequence derives from a human donor in good health (CMV status not recorded). Some clones in this sample may be carry-over from other donors' samples. The sample was cultured PBMCs, taken from culture after CMV antigen stimulation. The CDR3 nucleotides are TGTGCCAGCAGCCCAAGGACGGTTTATGAAGCTTTCTTT. Translation: CASSPRTVYEAFF.